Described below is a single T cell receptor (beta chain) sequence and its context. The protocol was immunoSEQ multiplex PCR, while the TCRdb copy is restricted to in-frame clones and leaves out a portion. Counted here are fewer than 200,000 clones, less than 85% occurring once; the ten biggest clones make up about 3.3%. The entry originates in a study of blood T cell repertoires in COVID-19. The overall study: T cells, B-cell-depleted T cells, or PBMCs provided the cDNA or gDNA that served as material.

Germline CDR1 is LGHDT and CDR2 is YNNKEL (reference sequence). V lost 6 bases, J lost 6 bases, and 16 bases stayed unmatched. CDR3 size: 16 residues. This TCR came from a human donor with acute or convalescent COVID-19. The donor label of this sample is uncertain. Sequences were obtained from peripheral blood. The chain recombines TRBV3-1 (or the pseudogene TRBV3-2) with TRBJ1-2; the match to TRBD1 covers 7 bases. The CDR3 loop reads CASSLRQGAGVNGYTF. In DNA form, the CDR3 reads TGTGCCAGCAGTCTCAGACAGGGCGCCGGGGTAAATGGCTACACCTTC.